This TCR beta chain comes out of a study of cytomegalovirus exposure and HLA in healthy donors. Points from the study as a whole: Despite most TCR sequences being rare, some public TCRs occurred in many donors.

In the PCR, 60 Vbeta and 13 Jbeta primers were used. Measured with immunoSEQ multiplex PCR; TCRdb has only the in-frame clones, and not every one. Among about 83,000 clones listed, under 80% were seen once. CDR1 is SGHRS, CDR2 YFSETQ, per germline. This CDR3 comprises 12 residues. V gave up 4 bases and J gave up 8 bases; unmatched junction bases: 5. With regard to this clone: Its antigen is as yet unknown.

Sequencing was carried out using PBMCs. The rearrangement links TRBV5-1 to TRBJ1-2; 7 bases are a match to TRBD1. The clonotype comes from a man aged 55 to 70 in good health and CMV-seronegative. CDR3 sequence reads: CASSGDREGYTF. The CDR3 DNA reads as TGCGCCAGCAGCGGCGACAGGGAGGGCTACACCTTC.